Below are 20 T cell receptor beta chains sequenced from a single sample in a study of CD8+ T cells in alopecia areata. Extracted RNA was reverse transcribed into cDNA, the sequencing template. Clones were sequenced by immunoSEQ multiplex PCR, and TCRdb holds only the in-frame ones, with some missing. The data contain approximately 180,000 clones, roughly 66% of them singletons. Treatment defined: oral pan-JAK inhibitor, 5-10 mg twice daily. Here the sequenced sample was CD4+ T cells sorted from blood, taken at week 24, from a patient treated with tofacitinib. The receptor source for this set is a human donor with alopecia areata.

CDR3 region: CASSSPGQGTDTQYF. The CDR3 DNA sequence: TGTGCCAGCAGTTCACCGGGACAGGGGACAGATACGCAGTATTTT. The V and J genes are TRBV6-5 and TRBJ2-3; 10 nucleotides line up with TRBD1. Unmatched junction bases numbered 4, after V lost 4 bases and J lost 3 bases. The CDR3 length is 15 residues. CDR1 and CDR2 from the germline V gene are MNHEY and SVGAGI.

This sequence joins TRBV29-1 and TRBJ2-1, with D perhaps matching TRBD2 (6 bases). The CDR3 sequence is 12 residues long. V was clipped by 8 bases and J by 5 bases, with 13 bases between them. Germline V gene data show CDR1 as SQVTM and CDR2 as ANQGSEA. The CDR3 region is CSSGLNHNEQFF. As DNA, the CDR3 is TGCAGCTCGGGACTGAATCACAATGAGCAGTTCTTC.

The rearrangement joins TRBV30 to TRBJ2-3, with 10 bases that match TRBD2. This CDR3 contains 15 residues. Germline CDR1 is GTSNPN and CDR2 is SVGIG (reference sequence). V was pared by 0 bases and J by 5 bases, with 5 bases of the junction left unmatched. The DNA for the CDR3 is TGTGCCTGGAGTGTAAGCGGGGGGGCCGGAGATACGCAGTATTTT. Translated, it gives CAWSVSGGAGDTQYF.

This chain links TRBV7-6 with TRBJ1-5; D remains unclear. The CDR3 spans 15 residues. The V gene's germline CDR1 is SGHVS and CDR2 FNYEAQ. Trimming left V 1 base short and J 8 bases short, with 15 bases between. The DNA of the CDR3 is TGTGCCAGCAGCTTAGGCAGTAATCCCGGAGAGCCCCAGCATTTT. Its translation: CASSLGSNPGEPQHF. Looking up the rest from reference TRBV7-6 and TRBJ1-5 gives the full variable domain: GAGVSQSPRYKVTKRGQDVALRCDPISGHVSLYWYRQALGQGPEFLTYFNYEAQQDKSGLPNDRFSAERPEGSISTLTIQRTEQRDSAMYRCASSLGSNPGEPQHFGDGTRLSIL.

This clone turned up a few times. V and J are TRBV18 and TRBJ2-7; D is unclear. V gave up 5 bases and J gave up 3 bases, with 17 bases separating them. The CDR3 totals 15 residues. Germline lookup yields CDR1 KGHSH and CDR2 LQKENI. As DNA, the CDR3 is TGTGCCAGCTCAGAGGTCCGGGCCGAAGGCTACGAGCAGTACTTC. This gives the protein CASSEVRAEGYEQYF.

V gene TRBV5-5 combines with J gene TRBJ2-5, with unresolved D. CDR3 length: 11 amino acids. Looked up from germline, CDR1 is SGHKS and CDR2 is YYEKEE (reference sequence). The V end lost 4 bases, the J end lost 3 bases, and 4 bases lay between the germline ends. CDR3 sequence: CASSLKETQYF. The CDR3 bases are TGTGCCAGCAGCCTGAAAGAGACCCAGTACTTC. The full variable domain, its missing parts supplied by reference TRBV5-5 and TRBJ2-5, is DAGVTQSPTHLIKTRGQQVTLRCSPISGHKSVSWYQQVLGQGPQFIFQYYEKEERGRGNFPDRFSARQFPNYSSELNVNALLLGDSALYLCASSLKETQYFGPGTRLLVL.

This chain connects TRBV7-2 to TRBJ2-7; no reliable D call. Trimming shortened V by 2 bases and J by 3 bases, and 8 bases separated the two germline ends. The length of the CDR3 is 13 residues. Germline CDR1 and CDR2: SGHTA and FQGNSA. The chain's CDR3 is CASSLLWGYEQYF. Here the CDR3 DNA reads TGTGCCAGCAGCTTATTATGGGGCTACGAGCAGTACTTC.

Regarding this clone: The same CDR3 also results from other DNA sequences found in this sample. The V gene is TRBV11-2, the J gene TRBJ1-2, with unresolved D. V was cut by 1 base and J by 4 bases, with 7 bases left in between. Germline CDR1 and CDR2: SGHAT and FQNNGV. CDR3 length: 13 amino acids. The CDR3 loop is CASSLGSLYGYTF. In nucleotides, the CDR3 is TGTGCCAGCAGCTTAGGGTCGCTCTATGGCTACACCTTC.

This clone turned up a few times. The CDR3 DNA reads TGTGCCACCTGGGACGGACTTGAAAAACTGTTTTTT. This encodes CATWDGLEKLFF. The chain couples TRBV10-3 to TRBJ1-4; perhaps TRBD1 as D (5 bases). The length of the CDR3 is 12 residues. Between the trimmed V and J ends, which lost 10 bases and 7 bases, there was a span of 13 bases. Germline-derived CDR1 and CDR2 are ENHRY and SYGVKD.

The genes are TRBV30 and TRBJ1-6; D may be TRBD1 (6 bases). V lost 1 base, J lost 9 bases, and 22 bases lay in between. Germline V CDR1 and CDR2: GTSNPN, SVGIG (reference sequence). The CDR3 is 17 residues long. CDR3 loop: CAWSAIIVQGSASPLHF. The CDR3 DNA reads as TGTGCCTGGAGTGCAATTATCGTACAGGGTTCGGCTTCACCCCTCCACTTT.

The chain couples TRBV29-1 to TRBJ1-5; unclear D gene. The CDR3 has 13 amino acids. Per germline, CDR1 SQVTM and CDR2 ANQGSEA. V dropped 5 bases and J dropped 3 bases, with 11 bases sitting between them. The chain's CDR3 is CSVRWQPNQPQHF. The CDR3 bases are TGCAGCGTTCGGTGGCAGCCCAATCAGCCCCAGCATTTT.

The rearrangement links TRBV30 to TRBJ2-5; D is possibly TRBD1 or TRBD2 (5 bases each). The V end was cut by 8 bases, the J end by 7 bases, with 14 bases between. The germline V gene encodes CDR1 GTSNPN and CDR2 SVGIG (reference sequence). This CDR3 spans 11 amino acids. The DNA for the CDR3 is TGTGCCGGTAAGACAGCGGCGACCCAGTACTTC. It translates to CAGKTAATQYF.

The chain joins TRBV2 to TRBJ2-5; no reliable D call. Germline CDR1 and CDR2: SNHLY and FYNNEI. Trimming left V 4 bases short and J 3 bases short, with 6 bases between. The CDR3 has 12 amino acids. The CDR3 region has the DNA TGTGCCAGCAGTGTCAGAGAAGAGACCCAGTACTTC. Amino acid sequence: CASSVREETQYF.

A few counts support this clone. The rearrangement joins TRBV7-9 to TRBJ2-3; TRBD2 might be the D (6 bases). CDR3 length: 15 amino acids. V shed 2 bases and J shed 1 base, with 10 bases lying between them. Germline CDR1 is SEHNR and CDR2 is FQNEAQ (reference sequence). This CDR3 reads CASSLSSSGTDTQYF. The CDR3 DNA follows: TGTGCCAGCAGCTTATCGTCTAGCGGCACAGATACGCAGTATTTT.

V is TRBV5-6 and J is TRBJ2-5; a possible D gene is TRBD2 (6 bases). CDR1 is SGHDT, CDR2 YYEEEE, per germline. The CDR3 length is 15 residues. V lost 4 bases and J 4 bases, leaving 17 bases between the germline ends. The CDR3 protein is CASSRGSLRGETQYF. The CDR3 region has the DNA TGTGCCAGCAGCCGGGGGAGTTTAAGGGGAGAGACCCAGTACTTC.

The CDR3 protein is CASSVAALMRETQYF. As DNA, the CDR3 is TGTGCCAGCAGTGTGGCAGCCCTAATGCGGGAGACCCAGTACTTC. The chain joins TRBV2 to TRBJ2-5; D is unresolved. The CDR3 runs 15 residues. V was shortened by 4 bases and J by 5 bases, with 17 bases between the two germline ends. The germline V gene encodes CDR1 SNHLY and CDR2 FYNNEI. Filled out from reference TRBV2 and TRBJ2-5, the complete variable domain reads EPEVTQTPSHQVTQMGQEVILRCVPISNHLYFYWYRQILGQKVEFLVSFYNNEISEKSEIFDDQFSVERPDGSNFTLKIRSTKLEDSAMYFCASSVAALMRETQYFGPGTRLLVL.

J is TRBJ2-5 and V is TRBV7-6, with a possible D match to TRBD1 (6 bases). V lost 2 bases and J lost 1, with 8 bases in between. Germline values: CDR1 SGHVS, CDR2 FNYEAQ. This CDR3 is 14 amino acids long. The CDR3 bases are TGTGCCAGCAGCTTAACAGGGTCCCAAGAGACCCAGTACTTC. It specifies CASSLTGSQETQYF.

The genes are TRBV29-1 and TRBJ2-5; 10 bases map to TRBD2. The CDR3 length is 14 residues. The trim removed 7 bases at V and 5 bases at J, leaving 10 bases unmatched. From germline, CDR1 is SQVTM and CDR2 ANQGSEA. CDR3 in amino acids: CSAGAGGPRETQYF. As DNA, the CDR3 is TGCAGCGCCGGAGCGGGGGGGCCGCGGGAGACCCAGTACTTC.

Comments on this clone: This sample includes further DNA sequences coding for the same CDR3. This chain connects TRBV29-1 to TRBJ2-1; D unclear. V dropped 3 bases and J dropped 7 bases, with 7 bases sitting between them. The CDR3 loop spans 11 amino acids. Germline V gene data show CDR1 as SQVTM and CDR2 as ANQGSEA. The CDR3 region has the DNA TGCAGCGTTGATCCTCCTAATGAGCAGTTCTTC. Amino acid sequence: CSVDPPNEQFF.

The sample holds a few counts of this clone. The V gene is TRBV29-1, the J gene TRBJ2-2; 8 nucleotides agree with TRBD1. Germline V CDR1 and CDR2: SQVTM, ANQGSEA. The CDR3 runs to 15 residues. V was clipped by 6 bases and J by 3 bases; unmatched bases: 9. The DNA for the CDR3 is TGCAGCGTGGCGGTCGGGACAGGACACACCGGGGAGCTGTTTTTT. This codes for CSVAVGTGHTGELFF.